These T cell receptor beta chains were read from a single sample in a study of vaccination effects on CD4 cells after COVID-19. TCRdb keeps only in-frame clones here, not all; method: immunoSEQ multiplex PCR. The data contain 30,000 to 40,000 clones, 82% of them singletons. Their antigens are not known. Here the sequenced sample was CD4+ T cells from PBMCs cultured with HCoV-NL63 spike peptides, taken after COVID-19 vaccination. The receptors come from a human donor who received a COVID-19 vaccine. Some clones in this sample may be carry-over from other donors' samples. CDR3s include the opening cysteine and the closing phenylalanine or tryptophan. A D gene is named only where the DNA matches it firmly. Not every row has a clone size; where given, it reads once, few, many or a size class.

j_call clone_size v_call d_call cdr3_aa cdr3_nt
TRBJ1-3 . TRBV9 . CASSFSGNTIYF TGTGCCAGCAGCTTCTCTGGAAACACCATATATTTT
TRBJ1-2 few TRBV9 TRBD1 CASSPWDRDNYGYTF TGTGCCAGCAGCCCATGGGACAGAGATAACTATGGCTACACCTTC
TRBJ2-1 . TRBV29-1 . CSVPMGSSSYNEQFF TGCAGCGTACCTATGGGGTCGAGCTCCTACAATGAGCAGTTCTTC
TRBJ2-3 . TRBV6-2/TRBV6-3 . CASSYSFAGTDTQYF TGTGCCAGCAGTTACTCTTTTGCGGGCACAGATACGCAGTATTTT
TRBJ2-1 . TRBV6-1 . CASSETRYSSYNEQFF TGTGCCAGCAGTGAAACTAGATACAGCTCCTACAATGAGCAGTTCTTC
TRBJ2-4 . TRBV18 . CASSPNRIDKNIQYF TGTGCCAGCTCACCAAACAGGATAGACAAAAACATTCAGTACTTC
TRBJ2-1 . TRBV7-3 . CASSPDRRLYNEQFF TGTGCCAGCAGCCCCGACAGGCGTCTCTACAATGAGCAGTTCTTC
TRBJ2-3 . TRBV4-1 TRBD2 CASSSSGGGPMGDTQYF TGCGCCAGCAGCTCTAGCGGGGGGGGCCCTATGGGGGATACGCAGTATTTT
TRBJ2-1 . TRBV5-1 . CASSFQVETLNEQFF TGCGCCAGCAGCTTCCAGGTAGAGACTCTCAATGAGCAGTTCTTC
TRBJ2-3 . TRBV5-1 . CASSLSQGGFTDTQYF TGCGCCAGCAGCTTGTCTCAGGGGGGCTTTACAGATACGCAGTATTTT
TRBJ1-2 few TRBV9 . CASSVVPDYGYTF TGTGCCAGCAGCGTAGTTCCGGACTATGGCTACACCTTC
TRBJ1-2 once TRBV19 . CASRTDGGLYDYGYTF TGTGCCAGTAGAACCGATGGAGGGCTGTACGACTATGGCTACACCTTC
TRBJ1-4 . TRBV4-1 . CASSQDYRPETFGKLFF TGCGCCAGCAGCCAAGATTATCGGCCAGAGACGTTTGGGAAACTGTTTTTT
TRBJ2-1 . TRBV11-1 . CASSLLLGLSYNEQFF TGTGCCAGCAGCTTACTCCTAGGGCTCAGTTACAATGAGCAGTTCTTC
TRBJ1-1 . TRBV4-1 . CASSQDGRAGETEAFF TGCGCCAGCAGCCAAGATGGCAGGGCTGGAGAAACTGAAGCTTTCTTT
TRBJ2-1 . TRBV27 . CASSLYRDSNEQFF TGTGCCAGCAGTTTATACAGGGATAGCAATGAGCAGTTCTTC
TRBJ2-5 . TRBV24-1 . CATSLTGAETQYF TGTGCCACCTCCCTTACGGGCGCGGAGACCCAGTACTTC
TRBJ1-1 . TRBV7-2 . CASSLPSRGRLKTEAFF TGTGCCAGCAGCCTTCCCTCCCGGGGACGCCTCAAAACTGAAGCTTTCTTT
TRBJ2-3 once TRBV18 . CASSRQSGTDTQYF TGTGCCAGCTCACGCCAGTCAGGGACAGATACGCAGTATTTT
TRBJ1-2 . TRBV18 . CASSPSGQSNYGYTF TGTGCCAGCTCACCTTCCGGACAGTCTAACTATGGCTACACCTTC
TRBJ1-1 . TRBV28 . CASSPPGTGGMNTEAFF TGTGCCAGCAGTCCCCCCGGGACGGGAGGTATGAACACTGAAGCTTTCTTT
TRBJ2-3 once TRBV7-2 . CASSMNMGNTQYF TGTGCCAGCAGTATGAACATGGGAAATACGCAGTATTTT
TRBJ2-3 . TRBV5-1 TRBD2 CASSPTAGTSTDTQYF TGCGCCAGCAGCCCCACAGCGGGGACTAGCACAGATACGCAGTATTTT
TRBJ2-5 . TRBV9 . CASSAGGGETQYF TGTGCCAGCAGCGCCGGGGGCGGAGAGACCCAGTACTTC
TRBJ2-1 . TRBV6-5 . CASSFWRDGNEQFF TGTGCCAGCAGTTTTTGGCGGGACGGCAATGAGCAGTTCTTC
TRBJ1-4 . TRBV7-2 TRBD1 CASSVRQGAVATNEKLFF TGTGCCAGCAGCGTACGACAGGGGGCAGTTGCAACTAATGAAAAACTGTTTTTT
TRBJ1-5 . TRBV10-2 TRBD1 CASRDRAEGNQPQHF TGCGCCAGCAGGGACAGGGCGGAAGGCAATCAGCCCCAGCATTTT
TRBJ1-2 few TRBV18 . CASSPREFGVDYGYTF TGTGCCAGCTCACCCCGGGAGTTTGGGGTGGACTATGGCTACACCTTC
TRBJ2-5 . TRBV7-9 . CASSLNGEETQYF TGTGCCAGCAGCTTAAACGGGGAAGAGACCCAGTACTTC
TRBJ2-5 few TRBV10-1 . CASSGSRGETQYF TGCGCCAGCAGTGGGTCGAGGGGAGAGACCCAGTACTTC
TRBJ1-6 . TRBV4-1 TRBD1 CASSTGTDNSPLHF TGCGCCAGCAGCACAGGGACAGATAATTCACCCCTCCACTTT
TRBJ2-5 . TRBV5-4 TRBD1 CASSFRQGQETQYF TGTGCCAGCAGCTTTCGACAGGGCCAAGAGACCCAGTACTTC
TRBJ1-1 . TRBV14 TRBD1 CASSTKTGIAEAFF TGTGCCAGCAGCACCAAGACAGGGATCGCTGAAGCTTTCTTT
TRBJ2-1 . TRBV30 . CAWSVGAYNEQFF TGTGCCTGGAGTGTGGGCGCCTACAATGAGCAGTTCTTC
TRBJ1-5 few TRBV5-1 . CASSLDTSPPQHF TGCGCCAGCAGCTTGGACACCAGCCCGCCCCAGCATTTT
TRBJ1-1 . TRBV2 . CASSEELNTEAFF TGTGCCAGCAGTGAAGAGCTGAACACTGAAGCTTTCTTT
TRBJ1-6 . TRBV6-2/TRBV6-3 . CASSYSPAVYNSPLHF TGTGCCAGCAGTTACTCGCCCGCGGTCTATAATTCACCCCTCCACTTT
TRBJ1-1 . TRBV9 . CASSVRPNTEAFF TGTGCCAGCAGCGTCCGGCCGAACACTGAAGCTTTCTTT
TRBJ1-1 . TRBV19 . CASQRGWNTEAFF TGTGCCAGCCAGCGGGGTTGGAACACTGAAGCTTTCTTT
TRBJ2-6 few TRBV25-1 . CASSPPSGANVLTF TGTGCCAGCAGTCCGCCCTCTGGGGCCAACGTCCTGACTTTC
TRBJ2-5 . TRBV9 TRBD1 CASSVTGAQETQYF TGTGCCAGCAGCGTAACAGGGGCCCAAGAGACCCAGTACTTC
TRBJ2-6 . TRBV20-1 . CSASQGGSGANVLTF TGCAGTGCTAGTCAGGGAGGCTCTGGGGCCAACGTCCTGACTTTC
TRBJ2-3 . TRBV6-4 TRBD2 CASSDPGLAGGRDTQYF TGTGCCAGCAGTGATCCGGGACTAGCGGGGGGACGAGATACGCAGTATTTT
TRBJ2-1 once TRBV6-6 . CASSIQGPSSYNEQFF TGTGCCAGCAGTATACAGGGCCCTAGCTCCTACAATGAGCAGTTCTTC
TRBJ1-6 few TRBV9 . CASSVAPGSSYNSPLHF TGTGCCAGCAGCGTAGCTCCTGGGAGCTCCTATAATTCACCCCTCCACTTT
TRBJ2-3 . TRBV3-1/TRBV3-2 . CASGKGGGDTDTQYF TGTGCCAGCGGCAAGGGGGGAGGGGACACAGATACGCAGTATTTT
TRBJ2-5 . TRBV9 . CASSVGGAETQYF TGTGCCAGCAGCGTAGGGGGGGCTGAGACCCAGTACTTC
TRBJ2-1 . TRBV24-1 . CATSAVERYNEQFF TGTGCCACCAGTGCGGTCGAACGATACAATGAGCAGTTCTTC
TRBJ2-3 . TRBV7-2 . CASSGEASAFTDTQYF TGTGCCAGCAGCGGAGAGGCTAGCGCCTTCACAGATACGCAGTATTTT
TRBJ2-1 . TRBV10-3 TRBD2 CAISESLAGRRVEQFF TGTGCCATCAGTGAGTCCCTAGCGGGGCGCCGAGTAGAGCAGTTCTTC
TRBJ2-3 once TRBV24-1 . CATSEVSTDTQYF TGTGCCACCAGTGAAGTAAGCACAGATACGCAGTATTTT
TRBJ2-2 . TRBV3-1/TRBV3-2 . CASSPLAGSSGELFF TGTGCCAGCAGCCCGCTCGCGGGGTCGTCCGGGGAGCTGTTTTTT
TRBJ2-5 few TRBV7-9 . CASSLYETQYF TGTGCCAGCAGCTTATACGAGACCCAGTACTTC
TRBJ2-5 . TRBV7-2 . CASTGRTGETQYF TGTGCCAGCACCGGACGAACGGGGGAGACCCAGTACTTC
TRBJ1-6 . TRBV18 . CASSPFNGIDSPLHF TGTGCCAGCTCACCATTTAACGGAATTGATTCACCCCTCCACTTT
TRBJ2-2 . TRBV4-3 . CASSQDLNTGELFF TGCGCCAGCAGCCAAGACCTGAACACCGGGGAGCTGTTTTTT
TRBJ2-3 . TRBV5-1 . CASSLDTSGNTQYF TGCGCCAGCAGCTTGGACACTTCAGGGAATACGCAGTATTTT
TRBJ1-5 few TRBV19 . CASRGLPNSNQPQHF TGTGCCAGTCGGGGCCTCCCTAATAGCAATCAGCCCCAGCATTTT
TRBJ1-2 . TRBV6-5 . CASSYARGVYGYTF TGTGCCAGCAGTTACGCACGGGGGGTCTATGGCTACACCTTC
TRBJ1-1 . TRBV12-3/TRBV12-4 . CASSPGYAEAFF TGTGCCAGCAGTCCAGGGTACGCTGAAGCTTTCTTT